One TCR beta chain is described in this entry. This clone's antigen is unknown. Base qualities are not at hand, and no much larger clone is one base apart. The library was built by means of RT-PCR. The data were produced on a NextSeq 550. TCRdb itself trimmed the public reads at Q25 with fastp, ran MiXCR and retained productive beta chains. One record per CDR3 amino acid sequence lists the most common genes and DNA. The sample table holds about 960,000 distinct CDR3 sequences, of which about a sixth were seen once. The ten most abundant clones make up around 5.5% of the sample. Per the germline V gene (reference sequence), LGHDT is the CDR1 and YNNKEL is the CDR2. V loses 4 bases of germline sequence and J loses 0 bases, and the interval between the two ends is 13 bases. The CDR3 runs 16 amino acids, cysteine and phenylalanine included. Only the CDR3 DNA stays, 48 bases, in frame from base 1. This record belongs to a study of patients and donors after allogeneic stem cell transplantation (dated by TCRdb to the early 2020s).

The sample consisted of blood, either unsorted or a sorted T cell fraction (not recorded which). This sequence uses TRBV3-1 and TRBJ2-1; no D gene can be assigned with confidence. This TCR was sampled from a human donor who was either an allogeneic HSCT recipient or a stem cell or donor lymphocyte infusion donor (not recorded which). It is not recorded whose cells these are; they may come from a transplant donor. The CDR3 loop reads CASSLPGRSSYNEQFF. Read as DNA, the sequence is TGTGCCAGCAGCCTCCCCGGTAGGAGCTCCTACAATGAGCAGTTCTTC.